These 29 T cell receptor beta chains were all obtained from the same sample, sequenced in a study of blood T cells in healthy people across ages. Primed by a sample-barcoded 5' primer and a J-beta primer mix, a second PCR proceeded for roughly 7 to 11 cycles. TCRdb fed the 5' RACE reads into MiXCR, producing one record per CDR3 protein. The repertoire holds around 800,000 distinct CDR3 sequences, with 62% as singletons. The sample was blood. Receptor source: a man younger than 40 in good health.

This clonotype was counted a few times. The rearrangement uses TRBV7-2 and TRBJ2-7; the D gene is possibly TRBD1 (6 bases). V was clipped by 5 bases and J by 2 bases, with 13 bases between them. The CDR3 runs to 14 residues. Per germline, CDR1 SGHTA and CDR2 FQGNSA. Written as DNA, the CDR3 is TGTGCCAGCAGCCCAGGGGATAAACCCTACGAGCAGTACTTC. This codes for CASSPGDKPYEQYF.

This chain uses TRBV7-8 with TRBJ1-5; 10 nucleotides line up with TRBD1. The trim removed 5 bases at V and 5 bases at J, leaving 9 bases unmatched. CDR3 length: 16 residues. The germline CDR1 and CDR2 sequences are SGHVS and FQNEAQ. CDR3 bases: TGTGCCAGCAGCCCCCTTGGGACAGGGGCGCATCAGCCCCAGCATTTT. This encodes CASSPLGTGAHQPQHF.

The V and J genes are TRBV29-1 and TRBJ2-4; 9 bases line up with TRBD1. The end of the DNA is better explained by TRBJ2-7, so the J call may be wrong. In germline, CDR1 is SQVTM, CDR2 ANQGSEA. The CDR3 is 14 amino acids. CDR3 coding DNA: TGCAGCGTTGGTTCCGGGACAGGGTTTCGCGAGCAGTACTTC. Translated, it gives CSVGSGTGFREQYF.

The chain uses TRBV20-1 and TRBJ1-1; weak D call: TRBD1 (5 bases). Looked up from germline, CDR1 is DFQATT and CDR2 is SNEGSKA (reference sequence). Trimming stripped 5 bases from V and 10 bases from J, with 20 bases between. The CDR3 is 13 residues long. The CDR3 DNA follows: TGCAGTGCTGGCTTAAGCGGGGGTGAGGGAGCTTTCTTT. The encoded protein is CSAGLSGGEGAFF.

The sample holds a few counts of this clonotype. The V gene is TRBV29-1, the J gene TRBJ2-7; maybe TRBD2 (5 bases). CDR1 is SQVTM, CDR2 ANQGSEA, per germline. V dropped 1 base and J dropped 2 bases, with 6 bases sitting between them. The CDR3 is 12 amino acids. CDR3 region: CSVEGETYEQYF. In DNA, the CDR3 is TGCAGCGTTGAAGGGGAGACCTACGAGCAGTACTTC.

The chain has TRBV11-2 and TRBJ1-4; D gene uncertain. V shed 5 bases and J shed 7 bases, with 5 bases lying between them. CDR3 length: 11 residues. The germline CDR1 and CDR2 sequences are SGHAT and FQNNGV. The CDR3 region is CASSDGEKLFF. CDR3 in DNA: TGTGCCAGCAGCGACGGTGAAAAACTGTTTTTT.

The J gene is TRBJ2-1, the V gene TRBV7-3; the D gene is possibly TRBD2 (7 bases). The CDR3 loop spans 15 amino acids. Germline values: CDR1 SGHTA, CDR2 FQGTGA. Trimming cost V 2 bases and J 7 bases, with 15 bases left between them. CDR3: CASSLEGGALNEQFF. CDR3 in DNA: TGTGCCAGCAGCTTAGAGGGGGGGGCCTTAAATGAGCAGTTCTTC.

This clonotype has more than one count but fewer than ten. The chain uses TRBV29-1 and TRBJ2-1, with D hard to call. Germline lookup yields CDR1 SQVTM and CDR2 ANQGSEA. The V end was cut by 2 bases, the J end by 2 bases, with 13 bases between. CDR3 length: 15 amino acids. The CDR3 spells CSVELTGPAYNEQFF. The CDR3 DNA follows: TGCAGCGTTGAACTAACGGGCCCGGCCTACAATGAGCAGTTCTTC.

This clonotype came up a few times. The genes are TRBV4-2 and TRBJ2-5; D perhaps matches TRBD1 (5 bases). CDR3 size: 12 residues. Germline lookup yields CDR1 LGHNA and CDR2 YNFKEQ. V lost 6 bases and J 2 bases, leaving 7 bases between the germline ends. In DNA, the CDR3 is TGTGCCAGCAGAGGGGATCAAGAGACCCAGTACTTC. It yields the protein CASRGDQETQYF.

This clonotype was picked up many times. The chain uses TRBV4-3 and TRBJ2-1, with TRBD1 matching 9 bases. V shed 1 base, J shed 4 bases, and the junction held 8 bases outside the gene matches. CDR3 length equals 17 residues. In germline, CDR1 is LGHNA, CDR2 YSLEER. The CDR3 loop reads CASSQGGTGTVYNEQFF. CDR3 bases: TGCGCCAGCAGCCAAGGGGGGACAGGGACTGTATACAATGAGCAGTTCTTC.

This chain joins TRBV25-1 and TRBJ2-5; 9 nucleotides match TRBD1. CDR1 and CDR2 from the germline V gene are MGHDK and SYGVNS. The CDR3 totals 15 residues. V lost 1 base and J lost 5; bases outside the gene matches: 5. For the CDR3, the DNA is TGTGCCAGCAGTGAATGGGGGGACAGGGTGGAGACCCAGTACTTC. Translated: CASSEWGDRVETQYF.

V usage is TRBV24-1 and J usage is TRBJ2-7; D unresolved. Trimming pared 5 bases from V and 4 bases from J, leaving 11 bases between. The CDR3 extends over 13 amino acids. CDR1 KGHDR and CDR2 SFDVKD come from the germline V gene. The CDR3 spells CATSAGFGYEQYF. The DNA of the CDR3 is TGTGCCACCAGTGCTGGGTTCGGTTACGAGCAGTACTTC.

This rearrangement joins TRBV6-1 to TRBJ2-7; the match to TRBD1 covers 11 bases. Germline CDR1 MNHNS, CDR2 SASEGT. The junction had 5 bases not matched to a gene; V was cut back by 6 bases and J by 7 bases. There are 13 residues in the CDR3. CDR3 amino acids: CASRGQGAGEQYF. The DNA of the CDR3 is TGTGCCAGCAGAGGACAGGGGGCGGGTGAGCAGTACTTC.

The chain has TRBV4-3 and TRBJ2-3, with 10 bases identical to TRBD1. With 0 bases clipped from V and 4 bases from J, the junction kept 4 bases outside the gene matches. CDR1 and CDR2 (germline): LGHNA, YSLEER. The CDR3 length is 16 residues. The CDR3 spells CASSQDKGQGADTQYF. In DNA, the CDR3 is TGCGCCAGCAGCCAAGATAAAGGACAGGGGGCAGATACGCAGTATTTT.

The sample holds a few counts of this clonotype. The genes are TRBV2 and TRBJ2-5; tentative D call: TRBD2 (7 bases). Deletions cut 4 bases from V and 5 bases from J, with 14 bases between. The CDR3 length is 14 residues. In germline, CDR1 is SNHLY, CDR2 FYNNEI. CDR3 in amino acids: CASSVGGARETQYF. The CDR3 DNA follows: TGTGCCAGCAGTGTAGGGGGGGCCCGGGAGACCCAGTACTTC.

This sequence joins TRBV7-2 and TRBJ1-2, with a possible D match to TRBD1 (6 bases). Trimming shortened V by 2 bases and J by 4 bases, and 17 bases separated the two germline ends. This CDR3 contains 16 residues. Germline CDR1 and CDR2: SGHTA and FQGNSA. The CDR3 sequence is CASSLRGGGSGYGYTF. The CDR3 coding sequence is TGTGCCAGCAGCTTAAGGGGTGGGGGCTCGGGCTATGGCTACACCTTC.

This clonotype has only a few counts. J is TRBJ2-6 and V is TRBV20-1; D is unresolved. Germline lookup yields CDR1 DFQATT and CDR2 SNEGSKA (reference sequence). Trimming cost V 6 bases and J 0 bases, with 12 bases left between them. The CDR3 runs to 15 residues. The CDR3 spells CSAPRPSSGANVLTF. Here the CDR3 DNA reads TGCAGTGCCCCAAGGCCGTCCTCTGGGGCCAACGTCCTGACTTTC.

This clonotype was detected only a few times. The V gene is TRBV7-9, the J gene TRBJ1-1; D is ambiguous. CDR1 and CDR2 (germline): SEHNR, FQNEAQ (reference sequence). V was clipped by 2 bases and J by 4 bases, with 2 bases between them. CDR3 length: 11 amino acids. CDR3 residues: CASSLTTEAFF. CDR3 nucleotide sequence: TGTGCCAGCAGCTTAACCACTGAAGCTTTCTTT.

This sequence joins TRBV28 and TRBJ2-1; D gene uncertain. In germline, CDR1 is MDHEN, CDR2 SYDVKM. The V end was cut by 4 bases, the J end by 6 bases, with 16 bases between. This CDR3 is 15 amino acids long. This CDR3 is CASSSYRRRGNEQFF. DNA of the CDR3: TGTGCCAGCAGTTCGTACAGACGGAGAGGCAATGAGCAGTTCTTC. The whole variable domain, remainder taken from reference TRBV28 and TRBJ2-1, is DVKVTQSSRYLVKRTGEKVFLECVQDMDHENMFWYRQDPGLGLRLIYFSYDVKMKEKGDIPEGYSVSREKKERFSLILESASTNQTSMYLCASSSYRRRGNEQFFGPGTRLTVL.

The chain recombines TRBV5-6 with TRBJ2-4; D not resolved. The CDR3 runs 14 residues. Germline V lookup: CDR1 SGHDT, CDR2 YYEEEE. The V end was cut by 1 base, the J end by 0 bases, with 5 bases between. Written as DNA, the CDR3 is TGTGCCAGCAGCTTGCTCGAAGCCAAAAACATTCAGTACTTC. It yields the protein CASSLLEAKNIQYF.

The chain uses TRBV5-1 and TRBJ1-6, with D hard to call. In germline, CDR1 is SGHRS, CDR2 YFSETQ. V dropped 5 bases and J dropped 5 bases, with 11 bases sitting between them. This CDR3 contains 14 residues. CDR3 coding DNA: TGCGCCAGCAGGCCGGGAGTCGATAATTCACCCCTCCACTTT. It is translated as CASRPGVDNSPLHF.

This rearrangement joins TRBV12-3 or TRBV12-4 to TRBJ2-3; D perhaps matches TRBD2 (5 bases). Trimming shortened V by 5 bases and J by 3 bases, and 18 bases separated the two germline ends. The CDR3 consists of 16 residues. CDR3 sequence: CASSPSGLAYTDTQYF. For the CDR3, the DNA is TGTGCCAGCAGTCCATCTGGACTGGCGTATACAGATACGCAGTATTTT.

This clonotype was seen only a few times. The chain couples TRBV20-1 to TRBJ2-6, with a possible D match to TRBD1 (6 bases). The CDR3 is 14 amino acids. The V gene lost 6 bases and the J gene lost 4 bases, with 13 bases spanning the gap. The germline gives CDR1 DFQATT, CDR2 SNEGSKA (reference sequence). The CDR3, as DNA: TGCAGTGCCCGTCAGGGGAACGGGGCCAACGTCCTGACTTTC. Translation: CSARQGNGANVLTF.

CDR3 residues: CASSQGMGPETQYF. CDR3 nucleotide sequence: TGCGCCAGCAGCCAAGGAATGGGGCCGGAGACCCAGTACTTC. The chain recombines TRBV4-3 with TRBJ2-5, with D possibly being TRBD1 (5 bases). V was pared by 1 base and J by 5 bases, with 11 bases between. Germline V gene lookup returns CDR1 LGHNA and CDR2 YSLEER. CDR3 length: 14 amino acids.

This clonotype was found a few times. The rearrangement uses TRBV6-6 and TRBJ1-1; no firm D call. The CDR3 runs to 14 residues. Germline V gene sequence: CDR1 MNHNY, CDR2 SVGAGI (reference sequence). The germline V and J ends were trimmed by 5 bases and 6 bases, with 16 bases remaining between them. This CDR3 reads CASSRAGGEAEAFF. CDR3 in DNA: TGTGCCAGCAGTCGGGCAGGCGGGGAGGCTGAAGCTTTCTTT.

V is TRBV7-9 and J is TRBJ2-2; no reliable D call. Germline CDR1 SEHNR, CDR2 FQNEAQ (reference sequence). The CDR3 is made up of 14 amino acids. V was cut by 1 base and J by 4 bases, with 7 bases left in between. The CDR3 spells CASSLGYSTGELFF. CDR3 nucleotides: TGTGCCAGCAGCTTAGGGTACTCCACCGGGGAGCTGTTTTTT.

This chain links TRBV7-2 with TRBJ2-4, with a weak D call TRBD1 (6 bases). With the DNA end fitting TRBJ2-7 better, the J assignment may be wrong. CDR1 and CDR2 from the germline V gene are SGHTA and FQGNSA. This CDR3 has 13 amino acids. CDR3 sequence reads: CAGKYLGGYEQYF. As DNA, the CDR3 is TGTGCCGGCAAGTACTTAGGGGGCTACGAGCAGTACTTC.

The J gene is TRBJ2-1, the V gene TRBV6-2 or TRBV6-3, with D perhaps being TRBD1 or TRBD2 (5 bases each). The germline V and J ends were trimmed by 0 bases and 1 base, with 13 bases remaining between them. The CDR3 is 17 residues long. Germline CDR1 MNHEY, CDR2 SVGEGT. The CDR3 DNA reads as TGTGCCAGCAGTTACTCGATTAGCTGGGGGTCCTACAATGAGCAGTTCTTC. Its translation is CASSYSISWGSYNEQFF.

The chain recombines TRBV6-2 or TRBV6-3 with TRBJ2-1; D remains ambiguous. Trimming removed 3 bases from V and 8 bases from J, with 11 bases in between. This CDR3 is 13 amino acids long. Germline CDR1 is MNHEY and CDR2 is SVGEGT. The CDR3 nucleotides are TGTGCCAGCAGTTATAGGCGAGGAGATGAGCAGTTCTTC. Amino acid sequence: CASSYRRGDEQFF.